A selection of T cell receptor beta chains follows, all from one sample in a study of T cell repertoires in cytomegalovirus infection. Each CDR3 protein is one row after TCRdb ran MiXCR on the reads. The sample contains 150,000 to 200,000 distinct CDR3 sequences, about 21% of which appear only once. The sample was PBMCs. These TCRs come from a human donor in good health (CMV status not recorded). Some clones in this sample may be carry-over from other donors' samples. Both conserved end residues are part of each CDR3. D genes are given only for firm matches. Not every row has a clone size; where given, it reads once, few, many or a size class.

>TRBV7-6|TRBD1|TRBJ2-7|once
CASSSLTGGSSYEQYF
TGTGCCAGCAGCTCCCTGACAGGGGGAAGCTCCTACGAGCAGTACTTC
>TRBV7-2|-|TRBJ1-6|few
CASSLARPKTNSPLHF
TGTGCCAGCAGCTTAGCGAGACCGAAAACTAATTCACCCCTCCACTTT
>TRBV7-2|TRBD1|TRBJ1-6|many
CASSSTGVSYNSPLHF
TGTGCCAGCAGCTCAACAGGGGTCTCCTATAATTCACCCCTCCACTTT
>TRBV7-9|-|TRBJ1-3|many
CASSQELGRNTIYF
TGTGCCAGCAGCCAAGAGCTAGGAAGAAACACCATATATTTT
>TRBV2|TRBD1|TRBJ2-1|many
CASRNTGGPAYNEQFF
TGTGCCAGCAGGAACACAGGGGGCCCAGCCTACAATGAGCAGTTCTTC
>TRBV29-1|-|TRBJ2-5|-
CSGEIQETQYF
TGCAGCGGAGAGATCCAAGAGACCCAGTACTTC
>TRBV29-1|-|TRBJ2-3|-
CSVEPGRSTDTQYF
TGCAGCGTGGAACCCGGGAGAAGCACAGATACGCAGTATTTT
>TRBV14|-|TRBJ2-1|few
CASSRGFSYNEQFF
TGTGCCAGCAGCCGCGGGTTCTCCTACAATGAGCAGTTCTTC
>TRBV12-3/TRBV12-4|TRBD2|TRBJ2-7|few
CASSPGLAGGYEQYF
TGTGCCAGCAGTCCAGGACTAGCGGGAGGCTACGAGCAGTACTTC
>TRBV6-5|TRBD1|TRBJ2-1|-
CASSPTGTGGNEQFF
TGTGCCAGCAGCCCTACCGGGACAGGGGGCAATGAGCAGTTCTTC
>TRBV7-2|-|TRBJ1-6|medium-sized
CASSSFLQYSYNSPLHF
TGTGCCAGCAGCTCCTTCCTACAATACTCCTATAATTCACCCCTCCACTTT
>TRBV20-1|-|TRBJ1-1|few
CSAYRVADTEAFF
TGCAGTGCTTACAGGGTGGCGGACACTGAAGCTTTCTTT
>TRBV11-2|TRBD2|TRBJ2-3|-
CASSLLAGGDTQYF
TGTGCCAGCAGCTTACTAGCGGGAGGAGATACGCAGTATTTT
>TRBV12-3/TRBV12-4|TRBD2|TRBJ2-7|few
CASSPGLAGGTYEQYF
TGTGCCAGCAGTCCAGGACTAGCGGGAGGTACCTACGAGCAGTACTTC
>TRBV7-6|-|TRBJ2-3|few
CASSITSGGWGTDTQYF
TGTGCCAGCAGCATCACCTCGGGTGGATGGGGCACAGATACGCAGTATTTT
>TRBV5-4|-|TRBJ2-1|many
CASSLETKDEQFF
TGTGCCAGCAGCTTGGAGACTAAAGATGAGCAGTTCTTC
>TRBV14|-|TRBJ1-3|-
CASSPWGLSGNTIYF
TGTGCCAGCAGCCCCTGGGGACTTTCAGGAAACACCATATATTTT
>TRBV6-1|TRBD1|TRBJ2-7|few
CASTSDRVPYEQYF
TGTGCCAGCACCTCGGACAGGGTCCCCTACGAGCAGTACTTC
>TRBV7-2|-|TRBJ1-4|-
CASSIQQGPNEKLFF
TGTGCCAGCAGCATCCAGCAAGGGCCTAATGAAAAACTGTTTTTT
>TRBV18|-|TRBJ1-5|-
CASSPFASNQPQHF
TGTGCCAGCTCACCTTTTGCTAGCAATCAGCCCCAGCATTTT
>TRBV23-1|-|TRBJ1-5|few
CASSQSGRWYSNQPQHF
TGCGCCAGCAGTCAATCGGGGCGCTGGTATAGCAATCAGCCCCAGCATTTT
>TRBV6-5|-|TRBJ2-4|few
CASSYDGTQNIQYF
TGTGCCAGCAGTTACGACGGGACCCAAAACATTCAGTACTTC
>TRBV6-1|TRBD1|TRBJ2-4|-
CAGTGQGAKNIQYF
TGTGCCGGCACGGGACAGGGGGCCAAAAACATTCAGTACTTC
>TRBV12-3/TRBV12-4|-|TRBJ2-1|many
CASSFGSYNEQFF
TGTGCCAGCAGTTTTGGGTCCTACAATGAGCAGTTCTTC
>TRBV28|TRBD2|TRBJ2-5|-
CASSIAGVPQETQYF
TGTGCCAGCAGTATAGCGGGAGTCCCGCAAGAGACCCAGTACTTC
>TRBV6-6|TRBD1|TRBJ1-5|few
CASSRRDSTNQPQHF
TGTGCCAGCAGCCGCCGGGACAGTACAAATCAGCCCCAGCATTTT
>TRBV7-2|-|TRBJ1-1|-
CASSLLIGLNTEAFF
TGTGCCAGCAGCTTACTAATAGGATTGAACACTGAAGCTTTCTTT
>TRBV28|TRBD2|TRBJ2-1|few
CATATSGSYNEQFF
TGTGCCACCGCGACTAGCGGGTCGTACAATGAGCAGTTCTTC
>TRBV6-2/TRBV6-3|-|TRBJ2-7|few
CASSYGSKTYEQYF
TGTGCCAGCAGTTATGGTAGCAAGACCTACGAGCAGTACTTC
>TRBV7-2|TRBD2|TRBJ2-7|many
CASSAGLAGYEQYF
TGTGCCAGCAGCGCCGGACTAGCGGGATACGAGCAGTACTTC
>TRBV7-2|TRBD1|TRBJ2-7|few
CASSFGTATPSYEQYF
TGTGCCAGCAGCTTCGGGACAGCCACTCCCTCCTACGAGCAGTACTTC
>TRBV20-1|TRBD2|TRBJ2-2|-
CSASGTSGRAATGELFF
TGCAGTGCTAGTGGGACTAGCGGGAGGGCCGCCACCGGGGAGCTGTTTTTT
>TRBV7-3|-|TRBJ2-2|few
CASAPYANTGELFF
TGTGCCAGCGCCCCATACGCGAACACCGGGGAGCTGTTTTTT
>TRBV19|-|TRBJ2-7|few
CASSKIRSSYEQYF
TGTGCCAGTAGTAAGATCAGGAGTTCCTACGAGCAGTACTTC
>TRBV5-4|TRBD2|TRBJ2-7|once
CASSPLGAGGTREQYF
TGTGCCAGCAGCCCCCTGGGGGCGGGAGGGACTCGCGAGCAGTACTTC
>TRBV28|-|TRBJ2-2|-
CASSSWVSGELFF
TGTGCCAGCAGTTCGTGGGTGTCCGGGGAGCTGTTTTTT
>TRBV7-4|TRBD1|TRBJ2-4|few
CASSLRQGGIQYF
TGTGCCAGCAGCCTGCGACAGGGGGGAATTCAGTACTTC
>TRBV7-9|-|TRBJ1-2|few
CASSPRPPGYTF
TGTGCCAGCAGCCCACGGCCACCCGGCTACACCTTC
>TRBV7-6|-|TRBJ2-7|few
CASSLGGGQGSYEQYF
TGTGCCAGCAGCTTAGGAGGGGGTCAAGGGTCCTACGAGCAGTACTTC
>TRBV27|-|TRBJ1-1|-
CASGRSTNTEAFF
TGTGCCAGCGGGAGGAGTACGAACACTGAAGCTTTCTTT
>TRBV19|-|TRBJ2-7|-
CASSDAGTTYEQYF
TGTGCCAGTAGTGACGCCGGGACCACCTACGAGCAGTACTTC
>TRBV7-8|-|TRBJ1-2|-
CASSYHRDLGSYGYTF
TGTGCCAGCAGCTATCACCGGGACCTGGGGTCCTATGGCTACACCTTC
>TRBV24-1|-|TRBJ2-3|-
CATSEPTVTDTQYF
TGTGCCACCAGTGAGCCGACGGTCACAGATACGCAGTATTTT
>TRBV7-8|-|TRBJ1-2|many
CASGPRAAGTRGYTF
TGTGCCAGCGGACCCCGGGCAGCCGGTACGCGGGGCTACACCTTC
>TRBV7-9|-|TRBJ2-1|-
CASSPSEVANNEQFF
TGTGCCAGCAGTCCTTCCGAGGTCGCTAACAATGAGCAGTTCTTC
>TRBV6-6|-|TRBJ1-4|-
CASVGRVWEKLFF
TGTGCCAGCGTCGGCAGGGTTTGGGAAAAACTGTTTTTT
>TRBV7-2|TRBD2|TRBJ2-1|many
CASSLTSGRNNEQFF
TGTGCCAGCAGCTTAACTAGCGGGAGAAACAATGAGCAGTTCTTC
>TRBV11-2|-|TRBJ1-6|many
CASSLQAAGSSSYNSPLHF
TGTGCCAGCAGCCTCCAGGCCGCGGGATCGAGCTCCTATAATTCACCCCTCCACTTT
>TRBV27|-|TRBJ2-5|-
CASSSSRTPRLQAQYF
TGTGCCAGCAGTTCCTCTCGGACACCTCGCCTCCAGGCCCAGTACTTC
>TRBV9|-|TRBJ1-2|-
CASSTIYGYTF
TGTGCCAGCAGCACCATCTATGGCTACACCTTC
>TRBV12-3/TRBV12-4|TRBD1|TRBJ2-2|few
CASSQRTGFRELFF
TGTGCCAGCAGCCAACGGACAGGGTTCAGGGAGCTGTTTTTT
>TRBV5-1|TRBD1|TRBJ2-3|-
CASSFGRGQHTDTQYF
TGCGCCAGCAGCTTTGGACGGGGACAGCACACAGATACGCAGTATTTT